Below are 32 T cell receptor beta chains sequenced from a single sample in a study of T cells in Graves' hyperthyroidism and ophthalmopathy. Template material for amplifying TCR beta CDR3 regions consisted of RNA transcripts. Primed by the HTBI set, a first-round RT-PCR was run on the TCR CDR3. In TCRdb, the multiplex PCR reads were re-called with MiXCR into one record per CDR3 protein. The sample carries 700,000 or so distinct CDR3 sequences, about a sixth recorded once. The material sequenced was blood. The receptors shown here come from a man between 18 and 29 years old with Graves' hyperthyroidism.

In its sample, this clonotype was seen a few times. The CDR3 sequence: CASSQEGQGRSPLHF. The CDR3 region has the DNA TGCGCCAGCAGCCAAGAAGGGCAGGGGCGTTCACCCCTCCACTTT. The chain employs TRBV4-3 and TRBJ1-6; D may be TRBD1 (6 bases). V dropped 0 bases and J dropped 9 bases, with 12 bases sitting between them. The CDR3 has 15 amino acids. The germline gives CDR1 LGHNA, CDR2 YSLEER.

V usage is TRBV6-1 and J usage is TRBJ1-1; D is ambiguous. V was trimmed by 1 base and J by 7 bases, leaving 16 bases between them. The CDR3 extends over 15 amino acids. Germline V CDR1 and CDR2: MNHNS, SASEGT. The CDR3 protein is CASSEGGMMNGEAFF. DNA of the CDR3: TGTGCCAGCAGTGAAGGTGGGATGATGAACGGTGAAGCTTTCTTT.

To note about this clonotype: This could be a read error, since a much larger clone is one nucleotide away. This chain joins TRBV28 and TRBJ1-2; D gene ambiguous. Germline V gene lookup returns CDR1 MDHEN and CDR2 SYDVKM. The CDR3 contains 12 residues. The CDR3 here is CAGSLEEYGYTF. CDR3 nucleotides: TGTGCCGGCAGTTTAGAAGAATATGGCTACACCTTC.

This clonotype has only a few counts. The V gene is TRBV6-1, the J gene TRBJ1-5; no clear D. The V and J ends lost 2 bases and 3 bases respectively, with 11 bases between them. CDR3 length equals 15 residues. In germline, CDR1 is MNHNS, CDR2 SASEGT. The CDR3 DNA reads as TGTGCCAGCAGTGAAACCGACTCCCCCAATCAGCCCCAGCATTTT. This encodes CASSETDSPNQPQHF.

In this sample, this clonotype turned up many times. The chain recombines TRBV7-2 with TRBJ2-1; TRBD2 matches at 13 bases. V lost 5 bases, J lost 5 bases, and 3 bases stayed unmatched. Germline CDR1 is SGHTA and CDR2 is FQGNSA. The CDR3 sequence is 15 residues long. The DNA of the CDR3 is TGTGCCAGCAGCAAGACTAGCGGGAGGAACAATGAGCAGTTCTTC. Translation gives CASSKTSGRNNEQFF.

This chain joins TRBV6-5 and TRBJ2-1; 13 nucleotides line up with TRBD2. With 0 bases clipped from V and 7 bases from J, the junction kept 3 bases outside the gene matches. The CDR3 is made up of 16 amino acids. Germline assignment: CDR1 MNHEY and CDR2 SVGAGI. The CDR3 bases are TGTGCCAGCAGTTACTCGCGGACTAGCGGGAGTAATGAGCAGTTCTTC. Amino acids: CASSYSRTSGSNEQFF.

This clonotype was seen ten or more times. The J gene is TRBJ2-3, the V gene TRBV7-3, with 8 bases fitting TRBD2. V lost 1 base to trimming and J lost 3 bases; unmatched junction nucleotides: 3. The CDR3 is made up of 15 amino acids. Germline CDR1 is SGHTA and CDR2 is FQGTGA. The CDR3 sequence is CASSLNGGRTDTQYF. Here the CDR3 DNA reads TGTGCCAGCAGCTTAAATGGCGGGAGGACAGATACGCAGTATTTT. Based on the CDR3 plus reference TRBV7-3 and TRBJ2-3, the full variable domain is GAGVSQTPSNKVTEKGKYVELRCDPISGHTALYWYRQSLGQGPEFLIYFQGTGAADDSGLPNDRFFAVRPEGSVSTLKIQRTERGDSAVYLCASSLNGGRTDTQYFGPGTRLTVL.

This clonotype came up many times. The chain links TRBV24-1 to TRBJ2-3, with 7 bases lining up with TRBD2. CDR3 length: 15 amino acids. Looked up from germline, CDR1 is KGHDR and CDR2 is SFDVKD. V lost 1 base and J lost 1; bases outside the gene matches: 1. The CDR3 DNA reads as TGTGCCACCAGTGATTTCGGACTAGGCACAGATACGCAGTATTTT. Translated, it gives CATSDFGLGTDTQYF.

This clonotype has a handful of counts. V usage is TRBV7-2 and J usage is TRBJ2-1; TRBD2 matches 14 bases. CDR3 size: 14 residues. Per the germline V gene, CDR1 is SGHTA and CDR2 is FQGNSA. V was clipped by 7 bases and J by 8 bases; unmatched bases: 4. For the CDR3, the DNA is TGTGCCAGCAAACCGGGACTAGCGGGAGATGAGCAGTTCTTC. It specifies CASKPGLAGDEQFF.

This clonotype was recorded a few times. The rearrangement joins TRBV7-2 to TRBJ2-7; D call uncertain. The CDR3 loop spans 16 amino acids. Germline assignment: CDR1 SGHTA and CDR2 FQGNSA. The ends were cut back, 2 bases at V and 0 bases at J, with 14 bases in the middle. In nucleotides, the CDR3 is TGTGCCAGCAGCTTATTCGGCGTCGGCAGCTCCTACGAGCAGTACTTC. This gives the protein CASSLFGVGSSYEQYF.

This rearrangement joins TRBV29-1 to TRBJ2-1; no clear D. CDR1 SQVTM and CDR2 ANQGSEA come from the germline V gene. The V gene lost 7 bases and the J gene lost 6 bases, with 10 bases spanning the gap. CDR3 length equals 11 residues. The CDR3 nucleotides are TGCAGCGCTACCCCCCGCAATGAGCAGTTCTTC. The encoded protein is CSATPRNEQFF.

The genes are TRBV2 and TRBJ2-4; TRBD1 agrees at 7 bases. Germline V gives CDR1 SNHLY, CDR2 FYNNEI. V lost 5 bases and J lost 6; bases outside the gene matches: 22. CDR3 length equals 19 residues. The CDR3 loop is CASSRNSGTADPYLNIQYF. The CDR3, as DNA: TGTGCCAGCAGTCGCAACTCCGGGACAGCAGACCCCTATTTAAACATTCAGTACTTC.

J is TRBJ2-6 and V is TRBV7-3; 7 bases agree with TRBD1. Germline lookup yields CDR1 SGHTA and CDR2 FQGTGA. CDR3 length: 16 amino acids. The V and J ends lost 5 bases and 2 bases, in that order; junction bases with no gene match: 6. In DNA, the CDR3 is TGTGCCAGCAGCGGAACAACAGGGGCTGGGGCCAACGTCCTGACTTTC. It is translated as CASSGTTGAGANVLTF.

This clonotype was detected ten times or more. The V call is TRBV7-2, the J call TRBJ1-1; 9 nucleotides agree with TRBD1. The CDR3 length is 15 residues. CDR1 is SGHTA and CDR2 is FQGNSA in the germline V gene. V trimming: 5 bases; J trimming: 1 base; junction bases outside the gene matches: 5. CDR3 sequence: CASSTRQGGNTEAFF. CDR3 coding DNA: TGTGCCAGCAGCACCCGACAGGGGGGGAACACTGAAGCTTTCTTT.

Written as DNA, the CDR3 is TGTGCCAGCAGCCCCTACCAGTGGCGAGAGACCCAGTACTTC. Protein sequence: CASSPYQWRETQYF. The rearrangement joins TRBV2 to TRBJ2-5, with unresolved D. This CDR3 is built from 14 residues. Trimming removed 6 bases from V and 4 bases from J, with 15 bases in between. The germline V gene encodes CDR1 SNHLY and CDR2 FYNNEI.

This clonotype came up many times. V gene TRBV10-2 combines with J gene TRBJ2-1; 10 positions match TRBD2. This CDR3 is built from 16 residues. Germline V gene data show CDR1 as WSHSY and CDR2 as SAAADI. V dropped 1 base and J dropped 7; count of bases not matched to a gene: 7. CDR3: CASSEWQREGGNEQFF. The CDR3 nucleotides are TGCGCCAGCAGTGAGTGGCAGCGGGAGGGCGGGAATGAGCAGTTCTTC.

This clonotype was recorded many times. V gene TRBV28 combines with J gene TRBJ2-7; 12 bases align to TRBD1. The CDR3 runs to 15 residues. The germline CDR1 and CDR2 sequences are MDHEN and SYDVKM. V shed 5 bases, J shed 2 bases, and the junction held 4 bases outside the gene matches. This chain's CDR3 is CASSPGQGAPYEQYF. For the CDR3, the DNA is TGTGCCAGCAGTCCGGGACAGGGGGCGCCCTACGAGCAGTACTTC.

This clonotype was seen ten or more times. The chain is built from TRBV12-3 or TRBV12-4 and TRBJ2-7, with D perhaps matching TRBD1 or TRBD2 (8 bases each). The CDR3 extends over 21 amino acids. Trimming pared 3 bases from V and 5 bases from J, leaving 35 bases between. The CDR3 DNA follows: TGTGCCAGCAGTTTTAGGACAGGGCTTAGTTGGAGCGGGAGAAACGGCGACGAGCAGTACTTC. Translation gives CASSFRTGLSWSGRNGDEQYF.

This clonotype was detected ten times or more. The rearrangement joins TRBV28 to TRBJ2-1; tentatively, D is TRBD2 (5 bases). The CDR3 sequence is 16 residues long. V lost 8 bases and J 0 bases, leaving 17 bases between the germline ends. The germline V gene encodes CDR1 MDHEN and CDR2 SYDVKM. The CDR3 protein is CASRSGLLSSYNEQFF. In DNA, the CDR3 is TGTGCCAGCCGCTCGGGATTACTGAGCTCCTACAATGAGCAGTTCTTC.

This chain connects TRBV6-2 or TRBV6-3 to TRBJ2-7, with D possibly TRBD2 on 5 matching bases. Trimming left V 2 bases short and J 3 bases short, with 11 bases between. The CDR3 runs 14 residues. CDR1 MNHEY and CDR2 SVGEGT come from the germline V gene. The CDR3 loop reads CASSYGLGVYEQYF. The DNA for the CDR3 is TGTGCCAGCAGTTACGGACTCGGGGTCTACGAGCAGTACTTC.

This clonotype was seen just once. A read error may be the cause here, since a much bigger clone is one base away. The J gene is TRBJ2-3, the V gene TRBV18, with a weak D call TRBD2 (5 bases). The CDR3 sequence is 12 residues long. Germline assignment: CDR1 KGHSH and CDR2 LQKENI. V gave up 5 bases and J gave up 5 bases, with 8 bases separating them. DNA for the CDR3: TGTGCCAGCTCAGACACTAGAGATACGCAGTATTTT. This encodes CASSDTRDTQYF.

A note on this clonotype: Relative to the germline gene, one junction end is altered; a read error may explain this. CDR3: CTSSDQGDQPQHF. The CDR3 region has the DNA TGTACCAGCAGTGACCAGGGGGATCAGCCCCAGCATTTT. The rearrangement links TRBV2 to TRBJ1-5, with 7 positions matching TRBD1. The CDR3 length is 13 residues. CDR1 is SNHLY and CDR2 is FYNNEI in the germline V gene. The full variable domain, its missing parts supplied by reference TRBV2 and TRBJ1-5, is EPEVTQTPSHQVTQMGQEVILRCVPISNHLYFYWYRQILGQKVEFLVSFYNNEISEKSEIFDDQFSVERPDGSNFTLKIRSTKLEDSAMYFCTSSDQGDQPQHFGDGTRLSIL.

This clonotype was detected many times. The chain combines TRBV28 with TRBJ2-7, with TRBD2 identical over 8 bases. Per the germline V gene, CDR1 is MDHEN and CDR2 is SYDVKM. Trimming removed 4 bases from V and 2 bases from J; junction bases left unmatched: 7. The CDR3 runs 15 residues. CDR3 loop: CASSSSGTSPYEQYF. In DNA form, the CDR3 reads TGTGCCAGCAGTTCCTCCGGGACTAGTCCCTACGAGCAGTACTTC.

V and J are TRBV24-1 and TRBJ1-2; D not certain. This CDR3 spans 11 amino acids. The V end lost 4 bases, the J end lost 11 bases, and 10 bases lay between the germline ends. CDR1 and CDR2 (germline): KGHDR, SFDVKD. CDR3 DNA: TGTGCCACCAGTGAAGGCGTCTGGTACACCTTC. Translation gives CATSEGVWYTF.

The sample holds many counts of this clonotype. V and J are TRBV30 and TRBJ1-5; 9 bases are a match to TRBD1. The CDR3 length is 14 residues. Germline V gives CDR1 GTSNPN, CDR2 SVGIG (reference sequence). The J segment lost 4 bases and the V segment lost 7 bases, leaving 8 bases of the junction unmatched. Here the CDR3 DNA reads TGTGCCTTCACGAGAGGGACAGGGAATCAGCCCCAGCATTTT. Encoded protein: CAFTRGTGNQPQHF.

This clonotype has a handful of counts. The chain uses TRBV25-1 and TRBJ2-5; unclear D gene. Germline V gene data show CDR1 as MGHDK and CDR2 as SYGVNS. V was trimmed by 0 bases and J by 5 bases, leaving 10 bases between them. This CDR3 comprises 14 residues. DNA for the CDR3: TGTGCCAGCAGTGAATACCAGCAGTTTGAGACCCAGTACTTC. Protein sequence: CASSEYQQFETQYF.

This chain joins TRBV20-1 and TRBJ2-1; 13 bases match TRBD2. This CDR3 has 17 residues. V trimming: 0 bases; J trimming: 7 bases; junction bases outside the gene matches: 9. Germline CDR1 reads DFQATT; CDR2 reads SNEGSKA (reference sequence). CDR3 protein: CSARDLLAGGVRNEQFF. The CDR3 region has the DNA TGCAGTGCTAGAGACTTACTAGCGGGGGGGGTGCGAAATGAGCAGTTCTTC.

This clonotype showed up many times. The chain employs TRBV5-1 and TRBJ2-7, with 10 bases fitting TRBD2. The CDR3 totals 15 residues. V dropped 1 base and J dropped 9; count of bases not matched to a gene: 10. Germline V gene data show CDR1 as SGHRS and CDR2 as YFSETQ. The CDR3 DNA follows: TGCGCCAGCAGCTTGTTCCTAGCGGGAGAGTCCCGGCAGTACTTC. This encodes CASSLFLAGESRQYF.

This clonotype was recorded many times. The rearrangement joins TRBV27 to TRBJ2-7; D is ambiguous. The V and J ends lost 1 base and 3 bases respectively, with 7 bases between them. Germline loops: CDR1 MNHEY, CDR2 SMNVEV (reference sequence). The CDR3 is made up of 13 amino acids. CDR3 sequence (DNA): TGTGCCAGCAGTTTATTCAGAGACTACGAGCAGTACTTC. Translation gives CASSLFRDYEQYF.

In nucleotides, the CDR3 is TGTGCCAGCAGCTCTCGGACTAGCGGGAGGGAGGAGACCCAGTACTTC. This encodes CASSSRTSGREETQYF. This chain uses TRBV7-9 with TRBJ2-5, with 15 nucleotides matching TRBD2. CDR3 length: 16 residues. Germline V gene data show CDR1 as SEHNR and CDR2 as FQNEAQ (reference sequence). Germline trimming cut 4 bases from V and 5 bases from J; bases unmatched to any gene: 5.

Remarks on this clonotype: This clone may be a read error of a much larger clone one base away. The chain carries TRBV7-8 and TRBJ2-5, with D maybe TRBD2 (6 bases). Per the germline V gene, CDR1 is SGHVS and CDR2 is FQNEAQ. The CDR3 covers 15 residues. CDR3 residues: CASGPRDSSEDTQYF. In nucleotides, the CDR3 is TGTGCCAGCGGCCCCCGGGACTCGTCAGAAGACACCCAGTACTTC.

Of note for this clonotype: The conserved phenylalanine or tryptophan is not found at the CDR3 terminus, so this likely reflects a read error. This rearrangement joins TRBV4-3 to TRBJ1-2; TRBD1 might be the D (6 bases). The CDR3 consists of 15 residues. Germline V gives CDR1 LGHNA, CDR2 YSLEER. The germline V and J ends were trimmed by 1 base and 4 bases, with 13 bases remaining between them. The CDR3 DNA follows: TGCGCCAGCAGCCAAGTGGGAGGGGGGCCCTATGGCTACACCCTC. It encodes CASSQVGGGPYGYTL.